Described below is a single TCR beta chain sequence and its context. Germline assignment: CDR1 LNHDA and CDR2 SQIVND (reference sequence). The CDR3 covers 14 residues. J gave up 5 bases and V 3 bases, and 3 bases lay outside the gene matches. This entry belongs to a study of T cell repertoires in ileal Crohn's disease. The protocol was immunoSEQ multiplex PCR, while the TCRdb copy is restricted to in-frame clones and leaves out a portion. The sample holds 7,000 or so clones, roughly three quarters seen once. Time point in this sample: proximal margin of the surgical specimen (macroscopically non-inflamed).

The TCR comes from an adult with Crohn's disease. Sequencing used ileal tissue. The chain couples TRBV19 to TRBJ2-1; TRBD2 matches 8 bases. CDR3 nucleotide sequence: TGTGCCAGTAGTATGACTAGCGCGAACAATGAGCAGTTCTTC. It encodes CASSMTSANNEQFF. The whole variable domain, filled in from reference TRBV19 and TRBJ2-1, reads DGGITQSPKYLFRKEGQNVTLSCEQNLNHDAMYWYRQDPGQGLRLIYYSQIVNDFQKGDIAEGYSVSREKKESFPLTVTSAQKNPTAFYLCASSMTSANNEQFFGPGTRLTVL.